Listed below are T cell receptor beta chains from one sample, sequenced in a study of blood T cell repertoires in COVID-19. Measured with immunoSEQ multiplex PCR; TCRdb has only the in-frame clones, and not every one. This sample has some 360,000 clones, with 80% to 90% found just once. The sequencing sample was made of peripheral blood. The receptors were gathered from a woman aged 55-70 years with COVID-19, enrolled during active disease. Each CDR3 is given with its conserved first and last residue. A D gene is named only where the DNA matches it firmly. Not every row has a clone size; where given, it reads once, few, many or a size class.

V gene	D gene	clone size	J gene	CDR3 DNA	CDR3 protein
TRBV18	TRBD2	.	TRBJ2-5	TGTGCCAGCTCACCTGCAAGCGGGATACAAGAGACCCAGTACTTC	CASSPASGIQETQYF
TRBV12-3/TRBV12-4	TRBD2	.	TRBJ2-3	TGTGCTGGGGGGGGAGCAGATACGCAGTATTTT	CAGGGADTQYF
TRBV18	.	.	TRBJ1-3	TGTGCCAGCTCACCAGACAGCTCTGGAAACACCATATATTTT	CASSPDSSGNTIYF
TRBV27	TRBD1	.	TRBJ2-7	TGTGCCAGCGGGTACAGGGGTAAAGGGTCCGAGCAGTACTTC	CASGYRGKGSEQYF
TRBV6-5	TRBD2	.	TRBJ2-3	TGTGCCGGAAGGACTAGCGGGCGCACAGATACGCAGTATTTT	CAGRTSGRTDTQYF
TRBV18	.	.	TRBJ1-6	TGTGCCAGCTCATCCCTTAATTCACCCCTCCACTTT	CASSSLNSPLHF
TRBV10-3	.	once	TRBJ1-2	TGTGCCATCAGTGAGTCACCTTGGGCAGCTAACTATGGCTACACCTTC	CAISESPWAANYGYTF
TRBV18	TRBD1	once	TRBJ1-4	TGTGCCAGCTCACCATTGGGACAGATTAATGAAAAACTGTTTTTT	CASSPLGQINEKLFF
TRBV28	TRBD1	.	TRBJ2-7	TGTGCCAGCAGTTACAGACAGGGGTTAGGGTCCTACGAGCAGTACTTC	CASSYRQGLGSYEQYF
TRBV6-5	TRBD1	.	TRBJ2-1	TGTGCCAGCAGCCGGACAGGGACAGTTTACAATGAGCAGTTCTTC	CASSRTGTVYNEQFF
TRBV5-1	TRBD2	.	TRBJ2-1	TGCGCCAGCAGCTTCGGCTGGGAGGGCCTTAGCGCGCCGTTCTTC	CASSFGWEGLSAPFF
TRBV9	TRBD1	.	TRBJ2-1	TGTGCCAGCAGCGCACGGGTGGCAGGGGGTATCGGGGAGCAGTTCTTC	CASSARVAGGIGEQFF
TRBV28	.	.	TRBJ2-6	TGTGCCAGCAGTTTTCTCCCAGGGAACTCTGGGGCCAACGTCCTGACTTTC	CASSFLPGNSGANVLTF
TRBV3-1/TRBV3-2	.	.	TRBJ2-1	TGTGCCAGCAGCCAAGAAGGCAGCGGCAATGAGCAGTTCTTC	CASSQEGSGNEQFF
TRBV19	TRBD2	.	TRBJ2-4	TGTGCCAGTAGTGGGACTAGGGAGGGAAACATTCAGTACTTC	CASSGTREGNIQYF
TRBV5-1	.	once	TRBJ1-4	TGCGCCAGCAGCTTGGAGGGGGTCACTAATGAAAAACTGTTTTTT	CASSLEGVTNEKLFF
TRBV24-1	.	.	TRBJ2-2	TGTGCCACCAGTGATTTGAAGAGGGATGCCGGGGAGCTGTTTTTT	CATSDLKRDAGELFF
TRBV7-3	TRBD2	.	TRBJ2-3	TGTGCCAGCAGACGGAGCGGGGGTACTAGCACAGATACGCAGTATTTT	CASRRSGGTSTDTQYF
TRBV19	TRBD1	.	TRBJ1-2	TGTGCCAGTAGTATTGTGGGACTCCCCTCAAGACAGGGAAACTATGGCTACACCTTC	CASSIVGLPSRQGNYGYTF
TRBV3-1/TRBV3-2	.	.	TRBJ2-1	TGTGCCAGCAGCCAAGTAACCCTCCGCGGGGAGCAGTTCTTC	CASSQVTLRGEQFF
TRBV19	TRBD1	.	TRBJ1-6	TGTGCCAGTAGTATCCGGGGACAGGTTAATTCACCCCTCCACTTT	CASSIRGQVNSPLHF
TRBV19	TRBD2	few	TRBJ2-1	TGTGCCAGTAGTATACAGCTAGCGGGGGGGCGAAATGAGCAGTTCTTC	CASSIQLAGGRNEQFF
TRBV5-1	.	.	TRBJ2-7	TGCGCCAGCAGCTTGGGTCGGACACCTGGGCACGAGCAGTACTTC	CASSLGRTPGHEQYF
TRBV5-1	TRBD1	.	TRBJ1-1	TGCGCCAGCAGCGAACAGGGGTATGGAGCTTTCTTT	CASSEQGYGAFF
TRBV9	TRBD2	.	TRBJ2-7	TGTGCCAGCATCCCTGCGGGGGGGCCCTCCTACGAGCAGTACTTC	CASIPAGGPSYEQYF